The 10 T cell receptor beta chains given below trace back to one sample, sequenced in a study of vaccination and CD4 T cells after COVID-19. For these TCRs, the target antigens are not known. Treatment in this sample: approximately nine-day PBMC culture with coronavirus spike peptide pools or control peptides (ViraFEST assay). Before the COVID-19 pandemic (2011-2018), CD4+ T cells were obtained from the unexposed donor. CD4+ T cells that had been cultured provided DNA sequenced with the Oncomine TCR Beta short-read assay. TCRdb re-analysed the PCR reads in MiXCR, keeping a single row per CDR3 protein. The data contain roughly 6,400 distinct CDR3 sequences, roughly 50% of them seen just once; the ten biggest clones take up more than 20%. Material for sequencing was CD4+ T cells from blood, cultured in vitro. Receptor source: a human donor in good health.

V gene TRBV20-1 combines with J gene TRBJ2-3; D not resolved. The CDR3 is 13 amino acids. The germline CDR1 and CDR2 sequences are DFQATT and SNEGSKA (reference sequence). V lost 6 bases, J lost 1 base, and 11 bases lay in between. The CDR3 nucleotides read TGCAGTGCCGGCCCCAGCGGCACAGATACGCAGTATTTT. Its protein is CSAGPSGTDTQYF.

This clonotype showed up just a few times. The CDR3 is CASRDRGRVTEAFF. The CDR3 nucleotides read TGTGCCAGCAGGGACAGGGGGCGCGTCACTGAAGCTTTCTTT. This chain joins TRBV6-2 or TRBV6-3 and TRBJ1-1; 11 bases are shared with TRBD1. Germline V CDR1 and CDR2: MNHEY, SVGEGT. Trimming removed 6 bases from V and 4 bases from J; junction bases left unmatched: 4. CDR3 length: 14 amino acids.

The gene calls are TRBV6-1 and TRBJ2-7; TRBD1 or TRBD2 may be the D gene (5 bases each). CDR1 and CDR2 (germline): MNHNS, SASEGT. CDR3 length equals 13 residues. V dropped 5 bases and J dropped 6 bases, with 14 bases sitting between them. CDR3 nucleotide sequence: TGTGCCAGCAGTAGGCAGGGAGTCGCCGAGCAGTACTTC. The encoded protein is CASSRQGVAEQYF.

This CDR3 is CASSYSGRQETQYF. The CDR3 bases are TGTGCCAGCAGTTACTCGGGACGCCAAGAGACCCAGTACTTC. The chain is built from TRBV6-2 or TRBV6-3 and TRBJ2-5; D possibly uses TRBD1 or TRBD2 (5 bases each). CDR3 length: 14 amino acids. The V end was cut by 0 bases, the J end by 1 base, with 6 bases between. Germline CDR1 reads MNHEY; CDR2 reads SVGEGT.

The rearrangement uses TRBV28 and TRBJ2-1, with 11 nucleotides matching TRBD2. The germline V gene encodes CDR1 MDHEN and CDR2 SYDVKM. Losses at the gene ends were 2 bases for V and 7 bases for J; bases not matched to a gene: 4. There are 15 residues in the CDR3. The CDR3: CASSLTSGSRNEQFF. The CDR3 bases are TGTGCCAGCAGTTTAACTAGCGGGAGTCGTAATGAGCAGTTCTTC.

The V gene is TRBV27, the J gene TRBJ1-4, with D possibly matching TRBD1 (6 bases). CDR3 length equals 14 residues. Deletions cut 2 bases from V and 7 bases from J, with 11 bases between. The germline V gene encodes CDR1 MNHEY and CDR2 SMNVEV (reference sequence). The CDR3 loop is CASSLGGLGEKLFF. Here the CDR3 DNA reads TGTGCCAGCAGTTTAGGGGGGCTCGGTGAAAAACTGTTTTTT.

The V call is TRBV28, the J call TRBJ1-5; a weak D match, TRBD1 (5 bases). The CDR3 is made up of 13 amino acids. In germline, CDR1 is MDHEN, CDR2 SYDVKM. Trimming took 7 bases from V and 2 from J, leaving 9 bases between them. CDR3 DNA sequence: TGTGCCAGCACACAACAGGGCAATCAGCCCCAGCATTTT. This translates into CASTQQGNQPQHF.

The V gene is TRBV6-4, the J gene TRBJ2-3, with 8 bases lining up with TRBD2. CDR3 length: 16 amino acids. Germline V gene lookup returns CDR1 MRHNA and CDR2 SNTAGT. J lost 0 bases, V lost 6 bases, and 8 bases had no gene match. The CDR3 nucleotides read TGTGCCAGCAGCCCGACTGCGGGAGGAAGCACAGATACGCAGTATTTT. Amino acids: CASSPTAGGSTDTQYF.

A remark on this clonotype: At one of its ends the junction is not consistent with the germline gene, which may arise from a read error. The chain has TRBV7-2 and TRBJ2-5, with TRBD2 as a possible D gene (6 bases). CDR3 length: 16 amino acids. Germline V CDR1 and CDR2: SGHTA, FQGNSA. The CDR3, as DNA: TGCGCCAGCAGCCAGATGGGGTCGGGGGTGCAAGAGACCCAGTACTTC. Protein product: CASSQMGSGVQETQYF.

J is TRBJ1-6 and V is TRBV5-1; D might be TRBD1 (5 bases). The CDR3 is 15 residues long. Germline V gene sequence: CDR1 SGHRS, CDR2 YFSETQ. V dropped 0 bases and J dropped 7 bases, with 11 bases sitting between them. The CDR3 sequence: CASSLEGRGNSPLHF. The CDR3 nucleotides are TGCGCCAGCAGCTTGGAGGGGCGGGGAAATTCACCCCTCCACTTT.